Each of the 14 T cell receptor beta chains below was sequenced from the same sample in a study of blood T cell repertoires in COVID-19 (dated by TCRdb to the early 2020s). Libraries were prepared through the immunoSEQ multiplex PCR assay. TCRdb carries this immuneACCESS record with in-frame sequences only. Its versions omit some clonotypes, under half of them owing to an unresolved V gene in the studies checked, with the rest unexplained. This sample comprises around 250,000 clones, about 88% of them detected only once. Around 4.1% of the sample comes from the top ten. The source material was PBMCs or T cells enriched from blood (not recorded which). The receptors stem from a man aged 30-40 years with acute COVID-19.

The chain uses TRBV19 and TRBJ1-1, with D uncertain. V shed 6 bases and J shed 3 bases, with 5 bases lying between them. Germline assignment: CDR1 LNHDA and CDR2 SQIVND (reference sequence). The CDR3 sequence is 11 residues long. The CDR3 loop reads CASRSDTEAFF. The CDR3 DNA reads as TGTGCCAGTAGAAGCGACACTGAAGCTTTCTTT.

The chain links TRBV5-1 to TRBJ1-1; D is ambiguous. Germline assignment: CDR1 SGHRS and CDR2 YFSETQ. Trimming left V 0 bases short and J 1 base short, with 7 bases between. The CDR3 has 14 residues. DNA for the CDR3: TGCGCCAGCAGCTTGGACGCGGCGAACACTGAAGCTTTCTTT. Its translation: CASSLDAANTEAFF.

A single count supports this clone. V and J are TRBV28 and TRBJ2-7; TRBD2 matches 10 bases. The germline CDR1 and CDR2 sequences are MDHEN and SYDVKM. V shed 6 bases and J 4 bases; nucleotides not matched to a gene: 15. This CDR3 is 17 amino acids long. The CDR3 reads CASRPKGSSGGYYEQYV. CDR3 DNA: TGTGCCAGCAGACCCAAGGGGTCTAGCGGGGGATATTACGAGCAGTACGTC.

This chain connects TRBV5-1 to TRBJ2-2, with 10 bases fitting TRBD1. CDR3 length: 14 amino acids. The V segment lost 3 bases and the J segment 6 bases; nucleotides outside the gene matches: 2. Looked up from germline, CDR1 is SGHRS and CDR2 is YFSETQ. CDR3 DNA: TGCGCCAGCAGCTGGGGGACAGGGGCCGGGGAGCTGTTTTTT. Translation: CASSWGTGAGELFF.

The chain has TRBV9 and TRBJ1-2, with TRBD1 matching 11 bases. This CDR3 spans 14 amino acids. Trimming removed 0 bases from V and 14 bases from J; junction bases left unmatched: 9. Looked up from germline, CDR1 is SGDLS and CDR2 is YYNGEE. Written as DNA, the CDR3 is TGTGCCAGCAGCGTAGGGACAGGGGGCCTAAGTACAACCTTC. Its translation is CASSVGTGGLSTTF.

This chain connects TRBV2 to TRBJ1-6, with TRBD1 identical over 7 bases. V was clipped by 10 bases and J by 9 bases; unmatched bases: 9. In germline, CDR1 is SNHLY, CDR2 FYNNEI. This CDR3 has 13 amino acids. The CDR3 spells CATKGTVSSPLHF. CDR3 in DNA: TGTGCCACTAAGGGGACAGTAAGTTCACCCCTCCACTTT.

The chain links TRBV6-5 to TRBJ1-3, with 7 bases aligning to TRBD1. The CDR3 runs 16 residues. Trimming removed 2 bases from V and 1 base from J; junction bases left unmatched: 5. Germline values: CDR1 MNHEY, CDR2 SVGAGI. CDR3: CASSYGTAASGNTIYF. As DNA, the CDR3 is TGTGCCAGCAGTTACGGGACAGCCGCGTCTGGAAACACCATATATTTT.

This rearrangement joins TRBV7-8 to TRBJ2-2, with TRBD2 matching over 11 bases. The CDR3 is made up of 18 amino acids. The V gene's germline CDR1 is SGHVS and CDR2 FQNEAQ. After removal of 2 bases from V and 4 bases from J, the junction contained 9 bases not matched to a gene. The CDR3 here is CASSLMVAGGPGTGELFF. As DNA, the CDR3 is TGTGCCAGCAGCTTAATGGTAGCGGGGGGGCCCGGCACCGGGGAGCTGTTTTTT.

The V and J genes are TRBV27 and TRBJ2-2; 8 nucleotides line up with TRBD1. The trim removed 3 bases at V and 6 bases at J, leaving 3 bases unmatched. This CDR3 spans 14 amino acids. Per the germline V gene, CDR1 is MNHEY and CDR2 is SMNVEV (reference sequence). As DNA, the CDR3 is TGTGCCAGCAGTTTCTCACAGGGGGCCGGGGAGCTGTTTTTT. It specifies CASSFSQGAGELFF.

CDR3 residues: CASSDSPTATSYEQYV. CDR3 in DNA: TGTGCCAGCAGTGATAGCCCGACAGCCACAAGTTACGAGCAGTACGTC. The gene calls are TRBV6-1 and TRBJ2-7; D is perhaps TRBD1 (5 bases). Germline CDR1 MNHNS, CDR2 SASEGT. Trimming took off 3 bases at V and 4 bases at J, with 19 bases between the two ends. This CDR3 region has 16 residues.

The DNA for the CDR3 is TGTGCCAGTAGTGACGGGGACTCCTACAATGAGCAGTTCTTC. Its translation: CASSDGDSYNEQFF. The J gene is TRBJ2-1, the V gene TRBV19; possibly TRBD2 for D (5 bases). V was pared by 5 bases and J by 0 bases, with 8 bases between. Germline CDR1 and CDR2: LNHDA and SQIVND (reference sequence). The CDR3 contains 14 residues.

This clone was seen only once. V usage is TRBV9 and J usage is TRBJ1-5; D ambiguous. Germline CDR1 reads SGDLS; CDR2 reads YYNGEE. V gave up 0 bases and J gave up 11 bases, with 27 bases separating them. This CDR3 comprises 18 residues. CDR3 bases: TGTGCCAGCAGCGTAGTTCGGCAGTCAGGAGGCTCGTGGGGAGCCCAGCATTTT. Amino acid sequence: CASSVVRQSGGSWGAQHF.

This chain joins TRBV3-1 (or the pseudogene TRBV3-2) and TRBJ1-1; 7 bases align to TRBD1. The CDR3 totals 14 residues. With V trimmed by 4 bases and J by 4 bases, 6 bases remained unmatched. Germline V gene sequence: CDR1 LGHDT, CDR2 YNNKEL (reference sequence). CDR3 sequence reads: CASSLRQGFTEAFF. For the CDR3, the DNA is TGTGCCAGCAGCCTCAGACAGGGTTTCACTGAAGCTTTCTTT.

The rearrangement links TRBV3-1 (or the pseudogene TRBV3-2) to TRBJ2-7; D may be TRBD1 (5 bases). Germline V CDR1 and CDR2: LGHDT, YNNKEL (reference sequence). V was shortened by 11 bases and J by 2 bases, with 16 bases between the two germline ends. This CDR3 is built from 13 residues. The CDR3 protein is CAGHRVTTYEQYV. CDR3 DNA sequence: TGTGCCGGACACCGGGTCACAACCTACGAGCAGTACGTC.